A single sample is the source of the 9 T cell receptor beta chains below, sequenced in a study of control samples from healthy donors and cancer patients. Assay used: immunoSEQ multiplex PCR; TCRdb lists only in-frame clones, some missing. The table includes over 150,000 clones, over 95% detected once. The sample comprised blood. All receptors derive from a woman in her thirties in good health.

The chain joins TRBV30 to TRBJ2-3, with D hard to call. Germline CDR1 reads GTSNPN; CDR2 reads SVGIG (reference sequence). This CDR3 comprises 12 residues. Trimming shortened V by 5 bases and J by 14 bases, and 20 bases separated the two germline ends. The CDR3 sequence is CAWSSNTNSRYF. Here the CDR3 DNA reads TGTGCCTGGTCCTCGAACACCAACAGCCGGTATTTT.

This chain joins TRBV23-1 and TRBJ2-2; D gene ambiguous. TRBV23-1 is annotated as an ORF whose role is uncertain. V dropped 1 base and J dropped 8 bases, with 11 bases sitting between them. The CDR3 spans 14 residues. CDR3 loop: CASSQFSPTGELFF. The CDR3 bases are TGCGCCAGCAGTCAATTCTCGCCTACTGGGGAGCTGTTTTTT.

The rearrangement joins TRBV10-2 to TRBJ1-6; D may be TRBD1 (6 bases). This CDR3 is 16 amino acids long. CDR1 is WSHSY and CDR2 is SAAADI in the germline V gene. The ends were cut back, 0 bases at V and 5 bases at J, with 11 bases in the middle. The CDR3 region has the DNA TGCGCCAGCAGTGAGTCGCGGGGGGCCGATAATTCACCCCTCCACTTT. This encodes CASSESRGADNSPLHF.

The chain couples TRBV6-6 to TRBJ2-3; TRBD2 might be the D (5 bases). Germline lookup yields CDR1 MNHNY and CDR2 SVGAGI (reference sequence). V was clipped by 5 bases and J by 1 base, with 10 bases between them. The length of the CDR3 is 14 residues. This CDR3 reads CASSTPSRTDTQYF. CDR3 DNA sequence: TGTGCCAGCAGTACTCCTAGCCGCACAGATACGCAGTATTTT.

The genes are TRBV5-1 and TRBJ2-2; 14 nucleotides match TRBD2. This CDR3 contains 19 residues. The V and J ends lost 0 bases and 2 bases, in that order; junction bases with no gene match: 6. Looked up from germline, CDR1 is SGHRS and CDR2 is YFSETQ. This CDR3 reads CASSLAGTSGSPNTGELFF. As DNA, the CDR3 is TGCGCCAGCAGCTTGGCTGGGACTAGCGGGAGTCCAAACACCGGGGAGCTGTTTTTT.

This clone was counted a single time. The chain carries TRBV27 and TRBJ2-2; weak D call: TRBD2 (6 bases). V lost 3 bases and J 6 bases, leaving 20 bases between the germline ends. Germline CDR1 reads MNHEY; CDR2 reads SMNVEV (reference sequence). The CDR3 is 17 residues long. The CDR3 DNA is TGTGCCAGCAGTTTTAGGGGACGTGGAGGGGTCCCCGGGGAGCTGTTTTTT. This gives the protein CASSFRGRGGVPGELFF.

To note about this clone: Additional DNA sequences in this sample encode the identical CDR3. The J gene is TRBJ2-6, the V gene TRBV19; D gene unclear. The CDR3 spans 14 residues. Germline CDR1 reads LNHDA; CDR2 reads SQIVND (reference sequence). Deletions cut 1 base from V and 2 bases from J, with 3 bases between. CDR3 DNA: TGTGCCAGTAGTATAGGGGCTGGGGCCAACGTCCTGACTTTC. It specifies CASSIGAGANVLTF.

The chain recombines TRBV5-6 with TRBJ1-3; D is ambiguous. The CDR3 is 13 amino acids. CDR1 is SGHDT, CDR2 YYEEEE, per germline. V was cut by 0 bases and J by 4 bases, with 5 bases left in between. For the CDR3, the DNA is TGTGCCAGCAGCTTGGGGATAGGAAACACCATATATTTT. Residues: CASSLGIGNTIYF.

The genes are TRBV14 and TRBJ2-7; D is perhaps TRBD2 (6 bases). CDR1 is SGHDN, CDR2 FVKESK, per germline. CDR3 length: 16 amino acids. The ends were cut back, 0 bases at V and 0 bases at J, with 12 bases in the middle. The CDR3 bases are TGTGCCAGCAGCCAAGAAACTAGCAGACACTCCTACGAGCAGTACTTC. Translation gives CASSQETSRHSYEQYF.